This T cell receptor (beta chain) was profiled in a study of memory CD4+ T cells and cytomegalovirus serostatus. Study at large: This sample comes from healthy Belgian adults, roughly 9 CMV seropositive, 20 to 25 seronegative.

With 7 bases removed from V and 4 bases from J, the gap between germline ends came to 15 bases. CDR1 is MNHNS and CDR2 is SASEGT in the germline V gene. The CDR3 contains 14 residues. General study findings and limits: CD4+ memory repertoires contained about 40% of the 164 reported CMV TCRbeta sequences. The CMV-associated TCR signature appears largely within the CD4+ memory repertoire.

This clone was counted a single time. Its cognate antigen is unknown. Single viable CD3+CD4+CD8-CD45RO+ cells were sorted as the memory CD4+ T cells. Serum IgG to CMV pp150, pp28, p38 and p52 defined serostatus. Clones were sequenced by immunoSEQ multiplex PCR, and TCRdb holds only the in-frame ones, with some missing. Of approximately 40,000 clones in the sample, 65% to 85% are singletons; the top ten hold approximately 0.55%. What was sequenced was memory CD4+ T cells from blood. The chain employs TRBV6-1 and TRBJ2-3, with no clear D. This clonotype was obtained from an adult in good health and CMV-seronegative. This CDR3 is CASIVTPRADTQYF. The CDR3 DNA follows: TGTGCCAGCATTGTAACTCCCCGGGCAGATACGCAGTATTTT.